This T cell receptor beta chain stems from a study of beta chain features in type 1 diabetes. About the study: Healthy donors and patients showed comparable age, gender and cell yields.

Overall study findings and caveats: In all four CD4+ subsets, TCRB CDR3 length was significantly, moderately reduced in type 1 diabetes.

The investigators reverse transcribed all of the isolated RNA, so they sequenced expressed TCRB transcripts. Naive, central memory and regulatory T cell samples averaged roughly 3.5 million immunoSEQ reads each. The repertoire was sequenced with immunoSEQ multiplex PCR; TCRdb's copy has only in-frame clones and lacks some. The sample yields some 190,000 clones, 7.8% seen once. As concerns this clone: Its specificity is not known.

V was trimmed by 8 bases and J by 8 bases, leaving 22 bases between them. Germline V gene data show CDR1 as ENHRY and CDR2 as SYGVKD. The CDR3 sequence is 15 residues long. The TCR comes from a woman between 35 and 50 years old with type 1 diabetes. Sequencing was performed on central memory CD4+ T cells from blood. V is TRBV10-3 and J is TRBJ2-1; D perhaps matches TRBD2 (7 bases). Here the CDR3 DNA reads TGTGCCATCGCCGGGGGGCAGGCCGCCGGGGATGAGCAGTTCTTC. This encodes CAIAGGQAAGDEQFF.